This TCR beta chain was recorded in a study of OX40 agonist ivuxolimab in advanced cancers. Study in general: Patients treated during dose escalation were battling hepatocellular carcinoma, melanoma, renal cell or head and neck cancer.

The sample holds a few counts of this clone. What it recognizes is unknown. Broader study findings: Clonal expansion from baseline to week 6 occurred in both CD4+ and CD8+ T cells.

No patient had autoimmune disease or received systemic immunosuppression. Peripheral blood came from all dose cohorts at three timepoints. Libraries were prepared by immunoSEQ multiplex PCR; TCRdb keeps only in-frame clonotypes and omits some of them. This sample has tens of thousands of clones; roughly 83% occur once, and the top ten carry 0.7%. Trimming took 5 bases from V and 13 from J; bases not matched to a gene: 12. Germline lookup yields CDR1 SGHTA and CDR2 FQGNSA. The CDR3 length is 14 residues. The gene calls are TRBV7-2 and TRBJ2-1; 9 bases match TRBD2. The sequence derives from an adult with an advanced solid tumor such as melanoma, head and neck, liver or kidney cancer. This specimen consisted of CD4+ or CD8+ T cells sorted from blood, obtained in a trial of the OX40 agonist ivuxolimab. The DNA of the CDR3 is TGTGCCAGCAGCCACGGGTGGCGGGGGGGCCATCAGTTCTTC. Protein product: CASSHGWRGGHQFF.